Listed below are T cell receptor beta chains from one sample, sequenced in a study of shared clonotypes between healthy human individuals. The method was immunoSEQ multiplex PCR; TCRdb's version includes in-frame clones alone and lacks a portion of them. The sample has 2 million to 2.5 million clones; 85% to 95% are singletons. The sample comprised naive CD4+ T cells from PBMCs. These receptors originate from a man between 18 and 35 years old in good health. Some clones in this sample may be carry-over from other donors' samples. Both conserved end residues are part of each CDR3. Each record gives: V gene, J gene, CDR3 protein.

>TRBV28|TRBJ1-1
CASSPGGVHTEAFF
>TRBV9|TRBJ2-1
CASSQLAGVSYNEQFF
>TRBV4-1|TRBJ2-1
CASSQGSSYNEQFF
>TRBV5-4|TRBJ2-3
CASMGTRDTQYF
>TRBV5-4|TRBJ2-2
CASSLGPGPNTGELFF
>TRBV19|TRBJ1-5
CASSIWVQNQPQHF
>TRBV5-6|TRBJ1-2
CASSSRQIYGYTF
>TRBV28|TRBJ1-3
CASSWGRGLGGNTIYF
>TRBV7-2|TRBJ2-2
CASRSGLAGTGELFF
>TRBV27|TRBJ2-7
CASGTGREQYF
>TRBV28|TRBJ2-1
CASSLPRTQGNEQFF
>TRBV15|TRBJ2-5
CATSRGGTAQETQYF
>TRBV28|TRBJ2-1
CASSLTRGLSSYNEQFF
>TRBV5-1|TRBJ2-4
CASGAGTGGGIQYF
>TRBV28|TRBJ2-7
CASSLLRGEQYF
>TRBV4-1|TRBJ2-3
CASSQAAAADTQYF
>TRBV29-1|TRBJ2-7
CSVVAGTYEQYF
>TRBV19|TRBJ1-2
CASSSQGFNYGYTF
>TRBV7-3|TRBJ2-6
CASSPKGGAGANVLTF
>TRBV27|TRBJ2-3
CASSSQGALIDTQYF
>TRBV11-2|TRBJ2-7
CASSPERRGDSHF
>TRBV19|TRBJ1-2
CASSIRQGDGYTF
>TRBV5-1|TRBJ2-6
CASSLAGQGSGANVLTF
>TRBV19|TRBJ1-5
CASSIVRGNQPQHF
>TRBV11-2|TRBJ2-7
CASSLGAGAPGEQYF
>TRBV28|TRBJ2-1
CASSFQGGGREQFF
>TRBV5-1|TRBJ2-5
CASSYDSGQETQYF
>TRBV9|TRBJ2-1
CASSVGAGSSSYNEQFF
>TRBV29-1|TRBJ1-2
CSLSQGEGGYTF
>TRBV2|TRBJ1-3
CASRLEGGRLGNTIYF
>TRBV4-3|TRBJ1-4
CASSPGQGNEKLFF
>TRBV11-3|TRBJ2-5
CASSLHGEETQYF
>TRBV28|TRBJ1-2
CASSLGQVNYGYTF
>TRBV11-1|TRBJ1-1
CASSSEGDLTEAFF
>TRBV5-1|TRBJ2-1
CASSTYTSGRAYNEQFF
>TRBV5-4|TRBJ2-3
CASSLYSGRADTQYF
>TRBV19|TRBJ1-2
CASSVSPRQRNYGYTF
>TRBV5-8|TRBJ2-7
CASSFLYSLTGEVYEQYF
>TRBV10-1|TRBJ1-2
CASSDWTGPYGYTF
>TRBV5-1|TRBJ2-7
CASSLVSSGSYEQYF
>TRBV9|TRBJ2-3
CASSPKTSTDTQYF
>TRBV7-8|TRBJ1-2
CASSLPLREANYGYTF